These 31 T cell receptor beta chains originate from one sample sequenced in a study of a mutant IDH1 vaccine in newly diagnosed glioma listed by TCRdb under 2021. The sample's time point label, in plain terms: week 47, end of study. A 20-mer mutant IDH1 peptide at 300 micrograms in Montanide made up each vaccine dose, which was injected subcutaneously together with topical imiquimod. The antigens these receptors bind are not known. Library preparation employed the immunoSEQ multiplex PCR assay. TCRdb retrieved this table from immuneACCESS and kept in-frame rearrangements only. Not all clones are present; in checked studies, unresolved V genes account for under half, and no reason is known for the remainder. This sample is represented by approximately 33,000 clones; roughly 82% of them were singletons. Clones ranked in the top ten supply approximately 9.1% of the sample. This specimen was PBMCs, taken from a glioma patient whose treatment included an IDH1 peptide vaccine. These receptors all stem from a man aged 40-50 years with glioma.

The table lists this clone with a few counts. The genes are TRBV15 and TRBJ2-7; TRBD1 matches 10 bases. V gave up 5 bases and J gave up 4 bases; unmatched junction bases: 8. The CDR3 runs 15 residues. CDR1 and CDR2 from the germline V gene are LNHNV and YYDKDF (reference sequence). CDR3 sequence (DNA): TGTGCCACCAGCCTCCGACAGGGGGCTTATTACGAGCAGTACTTC. Translated: CATSLRQGAYYEQYF.

The chain couples TRBV12-5 to TRBJ2-2, with a tentative D call TRBD2 (6 bases). The V end lost 0 bases, the J end lost 5 bases, and 16 bases lay between the germline ends. This CDR3 has 17 residues. From germline, CDR1 is LGHNT and CDR2 FRNRAP. The CDR3 region is CASGLVISGPYTGELFF. The CDR3, as DNA: TGTGCTAGTGGTTTGGTAATAAGCGGGCCATATACCGGGGAGCTGTTTTTT.

The chain is built from TRBV5-1 and TRBJ1-2; D gene ambiguous. This CDR3 has 13 amino acids. Germline V CDR1 and CDR2: SGHRS, YFSETQ. V was trimmed by 0 bases and J by 3 bases, leaving 6 bases between them. The CDR3 DNA sequence: TGCGCCAGCAGCTTGGGCTGGGACTATGGCTACACCTTC. Amino acids: CASSLGWDYGYTF.

The V and J genes are TRBV4-3 and TRBJ2-2; 7 bases agree with TRBD2. The junction had 10 bases not matched to a gene; V was cut back by 6 bases and J by 6 bases. CDR1 and CDR2 from the germline V gene are LGHNA and YSLEER. This CDR3 region has 15 residues. CDR3 bases: TGCGCCAGCAGACCAGGGAGGGCCGAGTCCGGGGAGCTGTTTTTT. Its translation: CASRPGRAESGELFF.

The chain combines TRBV6-1 with TRBJ2-7; the match to TRBD1 covers 9 bases. Trimming cost V 6 bases and J 6 bases; bases outside gene matches: 6. Germline V gene sequence: CDR1 MNHNS, CDR2 SASEGT. CDR3 size: 13 residues. This chain's CDR3 is CASRAQGASEQYV. The CDR3 DNA sequence: TGTGCCAGCAGAGCACAGGGGGCGAGCGAGCAGTACGTC.

The chain employs TRBV5-5 and TRBJ2-3; 8 nucleotides align to TRBD1. Germline CDR1 is SGHKS and CDR2 is YYEKEE (reference sequence). CDR3 length equals 14 residues. V was clipped by 4 bases and J by 1 base; unmatched bases: 2. The CDR3 DNA follows: TGTGCCAGCAGCGGGACAGGAGGCACAGATACGCAGTATTTT. Protein product: CASSGTGGTDTQYF.

The chain employs TRBV25-1 and TRBJ2-3; D is undetermined. In germline, CDR1 is MGHDK, CDR2 SYGVNS. Trimming cost V 4 bases and J 5 bases, with 13 bases left between them. This CDR3 contains 14 residues. This CDR3 is CASSGMSLGDTQYF. In DNA form, the CDR3 reads TGTGCCAGCAGTGGGATGTCGCTCGGAGATACGCAGTATTTT.

The chain is built from TRBV9 and TRBJ2-5; 14 nucleotides match TRBD2. The CDR3 runs 19 residues. The germline gives CDR1 SGDLS, CDR2 YYNGEE. The V segment lost 6 bases and the J segment 5 bases; nucleotides outside the gene matches: 18. DNA of the CDR3: TGTGCCAGCATCTTCCTGGGACTAGCGGGAGTCTGTCTCTGGGAGACCCAGTACTTC. Residues: CASIFLGLAGVCLWETQYF.

This chain uses TRBV27 with TRBJ1-1; D might be TRBD1 (5 bases). The germline V gene has CDR1 MNHEY and CDR2 SMNVEV (reference sequence). Trimming shortened V by 2 bases and J by 2 bases, and 9 bases separated the two germline ends. The CDR3 covers 14 residues. The CDR3: CASSLSRGNTEAFF. The CDR3 DNA is TGTGCCAGCAGTTTAAGTAGGGGAAACACTGAAGCTTTCTTT.

The chain joins TRBV5-4 to TRBJ1-2; maybe TRBD1 (6 bases). Trimming removed 4 bases at V and 1 base at J, with 14 bases between. The CDR3 spans 15 residues. The germline V gene encodes CDR1 SGHNT and CDR2 YYREEE (reference sequence). The CDR3 DNA reads as TGTGCCAGCAGCCCCCGGGGGGCCGTTAACTATGGCTACACCTTC. The encoded protein is CASSPRGAVNYGYTF.

The chain carries TRBV5-1 and TRBJ1-1; a weak D match, TRBD1 (5 bases). The germline CDR1 and CDR2 sequences are SGHRS and YFSETQ. V was clipped by 0 bases and J by 4 bases, with 13 bases between them. The CDR3 runs to 15 residues. CDR3 sequence (DNA): TGCGCCAGCAGCTTGGCCTTTGAGGGGACCACTGAAGCTTTCTTT. Encoded protein: CASSLAFEGTTEAFF.

The chain recombines TRBV5-6 with TRBJ2-1, with a tentative D call TRBD2 (5 bases). CDR3 length equals 14 residues. Per the germline V gene, CDR1 is SGHDT and CDR2 is YYEEEE. Trimming cost V 7 bases and J 0 bases, with 11 bases left between them. CDR3 nucleotide sequence: TGTGCCAGCTACGGCGGGTCCTCCTACAATGAGCAGTTCTTC. This encodes CASYGGSSYNEQFF.

V gene TRBV18 combines with J gene TRBJ2-1; D is uncertain. CDR3 length: 14 residues. Between the trimmed V and J ends, which lost 6 bases and 0 bases, there was a span of 9 bases. Germline assignment: CDR1 KGHSH and CDR2 LQKENI. The CDR3 spells CASSLGSSYNEQFF. CDR3 DNA: TGTGCCAGCTCTCTAGGTAGCTCCTACAATGAGCAGTTCTTC. Variable domain in full (rest from reference TRBV18 and TRBJ2-1): NAGVMQNPRHLVRRRGQEARLRCSPMKGHSHVYWYRQLPEEGLKFMVYLQKENIIDESGMPKERFSAEFPKEGPSILRIQQVVRGDSAAYFCASSLGSSYNEQFFGPGTRLTVL.

This sequence joins TRBV5-1 and TRBJ2-3; 10 positions agree with TRBD1. Germline V gene data show CDR1 as SGHRS and CDR2 as YFSETQ. The CDR3 is 15 residues long. J gave up 5 bases and V 0 bases, and 3 bases lay outside the gene matches. CDR3 region: CASSLGQGAIDTQYF. The CDR3 coding sequence is TGCGCCAGCAGCTTGGGACAGGGGGCAATAGATACGCAGTATTTT.

This clone was recorded once. The V call is TRBV14, the J call TRBJ2-7; unclear D gene. The CDR3 runs to 13 residues. Germline-derived CDR1 and CDR2 are SGHDN and FVKESK. CDR3 DNA: TGTGCCAGCAGCCAAGCGTTATCCTCCGAGCAGTACGTC. Amino acid sequence: CASSQALSSEQYV.

The chain carries TRBV11-3 and TRBJ1-1; D gene uncertain. Per the germline V gene, CDR1 is SGHNT and CDR2 is YENEEA. Trimming removed 1 base at V and 8 bases at J, with 20 bases between. This CDR3 spans 16 amino acids. The CDR3 reads CASSLVWVYEEGEAFF. CDR3 DNA sequence: TGTGCCAGCAGCTTAGTCTGGGTTTATGAAGAAGGAGAAGCTTTCTTT.

The chain employs TRBV7-6 and TRBJ2-5, with D perhaps assigned TRBD1 or TRBD2 (5 bases each). The CDR3 extends over 14 amino acids. Germline-derived CDR1 and CDR2 are SGHVS and FNYEAQ. V lost 5 bases and J lost 5, with 15 bases in between. In DNA, the CDR3 is TGTGCCAGCAGCCCCAGGGCGCCGGGGGAGACCCAGTACTTC. Encoded protein: CASSPRAPGETQYF.

The chain couples TRBV19 to TRBJ1-1; D not resolved. Germline values: CDR1 LNHDA, CDR2 SQIVND (reference sequence). The CDR3 loop spans 14 amino acids. V lost 1 base, J lost 5 bases, and 11 bases lay in between. The CDR3 DNA reads TGTGCCAGTAGTATAGTAGGAGTAGGTACTGAAGCTTTCTTT. Amino acid sequence: CASSIVGVGTEAFF. Based on the CDR3 plus reference TRBV19 and TRBJ1-1, the full variable domain is DGGITQSPKYLFRKEGQNVTLSCEQNLNHDAMYWYRQDPGQGLRLIYYSQIVNDFQKGDIAEGYSVSREKKESFPLTVTSAQKNPTAFYLCASSIVGVGTEAFFGQGTRLTVV.

This clone was seen a few times. The rearrangement uses TRBV5-5 and TRBJ1-1; D perhaps matches TRBD1 (6 bases). Germline loops: CDR1 SGHKS, CDR2 YYEKEE (reference sequence). The CDR3 covers 15 residues. The ends were cut back, 0 bases at V and 3 bases at J, with 12 bases in the middle. The DNA for the CDR3 is TGTGCCAGCAGCTTGGGAGGGGGAGGCGACACTGAAGCTTTCTTT. Its translation: CASSLGGGGDTEAFF.

This clone has a handful of counts. The chain carries TRBV30 and TRBJ1-1; TRBD1 might be the D (5 bases). Trimming took 8 bases from V and 7 from J, leaving 17 bases between them. CDR3 size: 12 residues. Germline lookup yields CDR1 GTSNPN and CDR2 SVGIG (reference sequence). CDR3: CAGGAGRGEAFF. The CDR3 DNA is TGTGCCGGAGGGGCGGGTAGGGGTGAAGCTTTCTTT.

V usage is TRBV18 and J usage is TRBJ1-1; tentative D call: TRBD1 (6 bases). This CDR3 has 12 residues. Germline V gene lookup returns CDR1 KGHSH and CDR2 LQKENI. The germline V and J ends were trimmed by 5 bases and 7 bases, with 11 bases remaining between them. The CDR3 sequence is CASSETGIEAFF. Written as DNA, the CDR3 is TGTGCCAGCTCAGAGACAGGCATTGAAGCTTTCTTT. The full variable domain, completed using reference TRBV18 and TRBJ1-1, is NAGVMQNPRHLVRRRGQEARLRCSPMKGHSHVYWYRQLPEEGLKFMVYLQKENIIDESGMPKERFSAEFPKEGPSILRIQQVVRGDSAAYFCASSETGIEAFFGQGTRLTVV.

The V gene is TRBV16, the J gene TRBJ2-2; 9 positions match TRBD1. CDR1 is KGHSY, CDR2 FQNENV, per germline. The CDR3 has 14 amino acids. Germline trimming cut 5 bases from V and 4 bases from J; bases unmatched to any gene: 2. In DNA form, the CDR3 reads TGTGCCAGCAGCGTGGGACAGGGCACCGGGGAGCTGTTTTTT. Translating gives CASSVGQGTGELFF.

The rearrangement joins TRBV6-5 to TRBJ2-1, with 9 nucleotides matching TRBD2. CDR3 length: 15 amino acids. The ends lost 2 bases at V and 10 bases at J; junction bases unmatched: 9. The V gene's germline CDR1 is MNHEY and CDR2 SVGAGI. The CDR3: CASSYRGSGGKEQFF. DNA for the CDR3: TGTGCCAGCAGTTACCGGGGTAGCGGGGGCAAGGAGCAGTTCTTC.

The rearrangement joins TRBV5-1 to TRBJ2-5; D not resolved. This CDR3 has 12 amino acids. Trimming stripped 4 bases from V and 5 bases from J, with 9 bases between. The germline CDR1 and CDR2 sequences are SGHRS and YFSETQ. The chain's CDR3 is CASSLTTETQYF. The CDR3 nucleotides are TGCGCCAGCAGCCTTACGACGGAGACCCAGTACTTC.

This clone was seen only a few times. V is TRBV7-9 and J is TRBJ2-1; D remains unclear. The CDR3 has 12 residues. The ends were cut back, 3 bases at V and 3 bases at J, with 3 bases in the middle. Germline V gene lookup returns CDR1 SEHNR and CDR2 FQNEAQ (reference sequence). CDR3 loop: CASSFGYNEQFF. In nucleotides, the CDR3 is TGTGCCAGCAGCTTCGGCTACAATGAGCAGTTCTTC.

By frequency in the sample, this clone is medium-sized. V usage is TRBV6-1 and J usage is TRBJ1-5; 8 nucleotides match TRBD1. There are 15 residues in the CDR3. The germline gives CDR1 MNHNS, CDR2 SASEGT. J was trimmed by 6 bases and V by 2 bases; bases with no gene match: 6. CDR3 residues: CASSEIAGGVQPQHF. CDR3 DNA: TGTGCCAGCAGTGAAATCGCAGGGGGCGTTCAGCCCCAGCATTTT.

The rearrangement uses TRBV4-3 and TRBJ1-1, with D possibly being TRBD1 (6 bases). Germline values: CDR1 LGHNA, CDR2 YSLEER. The length of the CDR3 is 18 residues. With 0 bases removed from V and 3 bases from J, the gap between germline ends came to 20 bases. In DNA form, the CDR3 reads TGCGCCAGCAGCCAAGATCTAGGGGGACGGCGGCTCGACACTGAAGCTTTCTTT. Translated, it gives CASSQDLGGRRLDTEAFF.

The gene calls are TRBV7-2 and TRBJ2-1; 9 bases match TRBD2. Germline-derived CDR1 and CDR2 are SGHTA and FQGNSA. Trimming took 5 bases from V and 8 from J; bases not matched to a gene: 7. The CDR3 consists of 14 residues. DNA of the CDR3: TGTGCCAGCAGCACCCCGGGACTAGCCTATGAGCAGTTCTTC. As protein: CASSTPGLAYEQFF.

This chain's CDR3 is CASSHDRRNEKLFF. The CDR3 nucleotides read TGTGCCAGCAGCCACGACAGACGTAATGAAAAACTGTTTTTT. The chain employs TRBV27 and TRBJ1-4, with D possibly matching TRBD1 (5 bases). The CDR3 consists of 14 residues. Deletions cut 6 bases from V and 4 bases from J, with 12 bases between. Per the germline V gene, CDR1 is MNHEY and CDR2 is SMNVEV (reference sequence).

This clone has just a few counts. CDR3 protein: CASSLRQGRVNTEAFF. The DNA for the CDR3 is TGTGCCAGCAGCTTGAGACAGGGACGGGTGAACACTGAAGCTTTCTTT. The rearrangement uses TRBV5-5 and TRBJ1-1; 7 bases are a match to TRBD1. The ends lost 1 base at V and 0 bases at J; junction bases unmatched: 6. The germline V gene has CDR1 SGHKS and CDR2 YYEKEE (reference sequence). This CDR3 has 16 amino acids.

V usage is TRBV7-6 and J usage is TRBJ1-3; D perhaps matches TRBD1 (5 bases). Between the trimmed V and J ends, which lost 5 bases and 0 bases, there was a span of 14 bases. Germline V gene data show CDR1 as SGHVS and CDR2 as FNYEAQ. The CDR3 is 16 residues long. CDR3 coding DNA: TGTGCCAGCAGCCTCGGGACCGCGAGCTCTGGAAACACCATATATTTT. This codes for CASSLGTASSGNTIYF.